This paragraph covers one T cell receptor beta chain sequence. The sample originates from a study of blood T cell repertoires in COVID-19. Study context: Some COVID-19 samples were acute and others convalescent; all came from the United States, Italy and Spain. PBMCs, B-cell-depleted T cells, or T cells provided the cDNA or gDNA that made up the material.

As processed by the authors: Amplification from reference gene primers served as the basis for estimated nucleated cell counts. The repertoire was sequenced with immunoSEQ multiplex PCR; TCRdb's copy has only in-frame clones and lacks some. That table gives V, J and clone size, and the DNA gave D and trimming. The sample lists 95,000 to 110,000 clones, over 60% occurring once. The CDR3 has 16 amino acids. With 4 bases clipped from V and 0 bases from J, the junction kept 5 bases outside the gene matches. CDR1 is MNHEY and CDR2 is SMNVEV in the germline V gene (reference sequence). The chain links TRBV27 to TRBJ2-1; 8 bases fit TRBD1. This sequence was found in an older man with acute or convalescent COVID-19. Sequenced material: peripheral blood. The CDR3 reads CASSSRDRSSYNEQFF. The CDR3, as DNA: TGTGCCAGCAGTTCCCGGGACAGGTCCTCCTACAATGAGCAGTTCTTC.